This T cell receptor (beta chain) was recorded in a study of lymphopenia after photon versus proton radiotherapy. This clone was observed a handful of times. Its cognate antigen is unknown. CDR3 length: 15 amino acids. Looked up from germline, CDR1 is LNHDA and CDR2 is SQIVND (reference sequence). Deletions cut 1 base from V and 4 bases from J, with 11 bases between. The study's findings and limits: Under photons, naive T cells and diversity fell while effector/memory populations rose. A bigger post-nadir fall in TCR diversity correlated inversely with survival time in deceased patients. Post-nadir diversity loss with photons came from oligoclonal expansion, particularly CD8+ Temra cells.

This table comes from immunoSEQ multiplex PCR, and its TCRdb copy is limited to in-frame clones, with some not included. The data show about 20,000 clones, approximately 85% seen once. This TCR was sampled from a woman between 45 and 65 years old with pancreatic cancer. The sequencing used peripheral blood, collected from a patient treated with photon-based radiotherapy. This chain joins TRBV19 and TRBJ1-5; D may be TRBD1 (6 bases). This chain's CDR3 is CASSIGSGANQPQHF. DNA of the CDR3: TGTGCCAGTAGTATAGGGTCGGGGGCGAATCAGCCCCAGCATTTT.